The entry below describes one T cell receptor beta chain. In the original workflow: Quantification of nucleated cells was approximated via reference gene primer amplification. The method was immunoSEQ multiplex PCR; TCRdb's version includes in-frame clones alone and lacks a portion of them. V, J and clone size are taken as reported in that table, and D and trimming were inferred from the DNA itself. The profile shows 150,000 to 200,000 clones, approximately 86% of them singletons. This record comes from a study of blood T cell repertoires in COVID-19. Across the whole study: The study drew acute and convalescent COVID-19 samples from the United States, Italy and Spain. From T cells, B-cell-depleted T cells, or PBMCs came the material, which was cDNA or gDNA.

This clonotype was sampled from a woman over 75 with active or convalescent COVID-19. The sequencing input was peripheral blood.

The CDR3 sequence is CASSLEAGHTEAFF. CDR3 in DNA: TGCGCCAGCAGCTTGGAGGCGGGGCACACTGAAGCTTTCTTT. This chain uses TRBV5-1 with TRBJ1-1, with D tentatively TRBD1 (5 bases). This CDR3 is 14 amino acids long. V lost 0 bases, J lost 3 bases, and 9 bases lay in between. From germline, CDR1 is SGHRS and CDR2 YFSETQ.